This paragraph covers one TCR beta chain sequence. CDR1 is MDHEN, CDR2 SYDVKM, per germline. V was pared by 6 bases and J by 2 bases, with 3 bases of the junction left unmatched. The CDR3 totals 15 residues. The sample is drawn from a study of shared clonotypes between healthy human individuals. The repertoire was sequenced with immunoSEQ multiplex PCR; TCRdb's copy has only in-frame clones and lacks some. Among under 1,100,000 clones listed, under 80% were seen once. The sample taken for sequencing was memory CD4+ T cells sorted from blood. Regarding subset: CD45RA-negative fraction. This sequence joins TRBV28 and TRBJ2-7; 14 positions match TRBD2. This clonotype originated in a man aged 18 to 29 in good health. CDR3 nucleotides: TGTGCCAGCAGACGACTAGCGGGGGGGACCTACGAGCAGTACTTC. This sequence encodes CASRRLAGGTYEQYF.